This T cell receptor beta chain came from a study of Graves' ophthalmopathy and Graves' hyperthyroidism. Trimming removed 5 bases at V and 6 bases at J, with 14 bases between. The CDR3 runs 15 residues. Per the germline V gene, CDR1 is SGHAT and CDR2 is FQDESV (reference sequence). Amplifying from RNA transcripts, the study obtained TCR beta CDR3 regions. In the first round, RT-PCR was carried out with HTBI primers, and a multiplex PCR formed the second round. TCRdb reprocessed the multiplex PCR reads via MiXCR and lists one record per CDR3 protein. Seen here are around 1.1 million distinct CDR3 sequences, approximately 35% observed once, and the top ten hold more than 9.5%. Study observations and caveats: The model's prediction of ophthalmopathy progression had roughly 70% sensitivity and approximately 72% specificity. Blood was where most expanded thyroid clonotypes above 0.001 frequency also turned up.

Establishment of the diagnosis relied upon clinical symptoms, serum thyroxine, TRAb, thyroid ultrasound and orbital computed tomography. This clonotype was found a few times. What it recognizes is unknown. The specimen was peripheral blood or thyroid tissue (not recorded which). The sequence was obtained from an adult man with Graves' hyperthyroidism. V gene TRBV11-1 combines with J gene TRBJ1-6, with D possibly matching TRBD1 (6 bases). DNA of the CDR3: TGTGCCAGCAGCACATCAGGGGTCTTTAATTCACCCCTCCACTTT. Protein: CASSTSGVFNSPLHF.